The 22 T cell receptor beta chains in this list originate from one sample, sequenced in a study of T cell changes during pregnancy in multiple sclerosis. Clones were read by immunoSEQ multiplex PCR, and TCRdb kept only the in-frame ones, dropping some. This sample has under 85,000 clones, with approximately 94% found just once. The sequenced sample was peripheral blood, obtained in the third trimester of pregnancy. These receptors were obtained from a female donor with multiple sclerosis, enrolled in a pregnancy study.

The V gene is TRBV7-8, the J gene TRBJ1-5; TRBD1 agrees at 7 bases. V was pared by 5 bases and J by 12 bases, with 7 bases of the junction left unmatched. The CDR3 has 12 residues. Germline CDR1 and CDR2: SGHVS and FQNEAQ. The DNA for the CDR3 is TGTGCCAGCAGCCCGACAGGGAGAGGCCAGCATTTT. This gives the protein CASSPTGRGQHF.

The genes are TRBV7-2 and TRBJ2-3; 7 nucleotides line up with TRBD2. J was trimmed by 4 bases and V by 1 base; bases with no gene match: 5. Germline V gene sequence: CDR1 SGHTA, CDR2 FQGNSA. CDR3 length: 15 amino acids. Here the CDR3 reads CASSLGFGGSDTQYF. The CDR3 bases are TGTGCCAGCAGCTTAGGGTTCGGGGGGTCAGATACGCAGTATTTT.

The chain has TRBV27 and TRBJ1-1, with D tentatively TRBD1 (6 bases). V was shortened by 5 bases and J by 6 bases, with 13 bases between the two germline ends. The CDR3 runs to 13 residues. The V gene's germline CDR1 is MNHEY and CDR2 SMNVEV (reference sequence). CDR3 DNA: TGTGCCAGCAGTCCAGGGGTTAGTTCTGAAGCTTTCTTT. Translation gives CASSPGVSSEAFF.

The V and J genes are TRBV1 and TRBJ2-1; the table's TRBD2 call for D was not verified on the DNA. TRBV1 is reported as a pseudogene. This CDR3 comprises 17 residues. Here the CDR3 DNA reads TGCACCAGCAGCCAAGAGGGACTAGCGGGGGGCTACAATGAGCAGTTCTTC. The encoded protein is CTSSQEGLAGGYNEQFF.

The rearrangement uses TRBV5-5 and TRBJ1-5; 7 positions agree with TRBD1. The V gene end was trimmed by 4 bases and the J gene end by 2 bases; junction bases not matched to a gene: 3. From germline, CDR1 is SGHKS and CDR2 YYEKEE (reference sequence). This CDR3 contains 14 residues. CDR3 sequence (DNA): TGTGCCAGCAGCACTACAGGGGGCAATCAGCCCCAGCATTTT. It codes for CASSTTGGNQPQHF.

In DNA form, the CDR3 reads TGTGCCAGCAGTAAGGTTAGACTAGCGGGGTTCACAGATACGCAGTATTTT. This encodes CASSKVRLAGFTDTQYF. The chain recombines TRBV25-1 with TRBJ2-3, with TRBD2 matching over 11 bases. The trim removed 5 bases at V and 2 bases at J, leaving 9 bases unmatched. This CDR3 contains 17 residues. Per the germline V gene, CDR1 is MGHDK and CDR2 is SYGVNS.

The chain employs TRBV5-1 and TRBJ2-2; 8 bases line up with TRBD2. The CDR3 has 17 residues. V dropped 4 bases and J dropped 0; count of bases not matched to a gene: 8. The germline gives CDR1 SGHRS, CDR2 YFSETQ. In DNA, the CDR3 is TGCGCCAGCAGCAGAACCAGCGGGAGCACGAACACCGGGGAGCTGTTTTTT. Translating it yields CASSRTSGSTNTGELFF.

This clone was seen a few times. The chain has TRBV5-4 and TRBJ1-4; 8 bases fit TRBD1. Trimming at V came to 4 bases and at J to 5 bases, leaving 7 bases not matched to a gene. The CDR3 is 15 residues long. CDR1 is SGHNT, CDR2 YYREEE, per germline (reference sequence). In DNA, the CDR3 is TGTGCCAGCAGCCTTCAGGGGGCCGGCAATGAAAAACTGTTTTTT. Amino acids: CASSLQGAGNEKLFF.

The chain recombines TRBV6-5 with TRBJ2-3, with TRBD2 matching over 7 bases. Per the germline V gene, CDR1 is MNHEY and CDR2 is SVGAGI. The trim removed 4 bases at V and 4 bases at J, leaving 5 bases unmatched. This CDR3 comprises 14 residues. CDR3 protein: CASSWGTMSDTQYF. The DNA for the CDR3 is TGTGCCAGCAGTTGGGGGACTATGTCAGATACGCAGTATTTT.

This clone was seen just once. The chain couples TRBV4-2 to TRBJ1-5; 9 bases fit TRBD1. Unmatched junction bases numbered 12, after V lost 0 bases and J lost 6 bases. The CDR3 contains 18 residues. The germline gives CDR1 LGHNA, CDR2 YNFKEQ. The chain's CDR3 is CASSQDLTGGLKGQPQHF. In nucleotides, the CDR3 is TGTGCCAGCAGCCAAGATCTGACAGGGGGACTGAAGGGTCAGCCCCAGCATTTT.

This chain connects TRBV7-3 to TRBJ1-2; 7 bases match TRBD1. The CDR3 has 14 residues. The V gene's germline CDR1 is SGHTA and CDR2 FQGTGA. V lost 6 bases, J lost 7 bases, and 11 bases stayed unmatched. CDR3 coding DNA: TGTGCCAGCAGATTCAACCGGGACAGATTTGGCTACACCTTC. It translates to CASRFNRDRFGYTF.

This chain joins TRBV7-9 and TRBJ1-4; 8 bases map to TRBD1. CDR3 length: 14 amino acids. V lost 5 bases, J lost 8 bases, and 7 bases stayed unmatched. Germline V gene data show CDR1 as SEHNR and CDR2 as FQNEAQ (reference sequence). CDR3 residues: CASSLNRGGEKLFF. CDR3 DNA: TGTGCCAGCAGCCTCAACAGGGGGGGAGAAAAACTGTTTTTT.

The chain joins TRBV7-2 to TRBJ2-1, with 8 bases that match TRBD2. The CDR3 has 16 amino acids. Germline values: CDR1 SGHTA, CDR2 FQGNSA. Trimming cost V 2 bases and J 0 bases; bases outside gene matches: 3. CDR3 protein: CASSLYSGASYNEQFF. CDR3 DNA sequence: TGTGCCAGCAGCTTATATAGCGGGGCCTCCTACAATGAGCAGTTCTTC.

The chain uses TRBV5-4 and TRBJ1-6; D is unclear. The length of the CDR3 is 14 residues. V dropped 1 base and J dropped 11 bases, with 13 bases sitting between them. Looked up from germline, CDR1 is SGHNT and CDR2 is YYREEE (reference sequence). The CDR3 loop reads CASSLRQPVTPLHF. The CDR3 DNA follows: TGTGCCAGCAGCTTGAGACAACCTGTAACACCCCTCCACTTT. Full variable domain (missing parts from reference TRBV5-4 and TRBJ1-6): ETGVTQSPTHLIKTRGQQVTLRCSSQSGHNTVSWYQQALGQGPQFIFQYYREEENGRGNFPPRFSGLQFPNYSSELNVNALELDDSALYLCASSLRQPVTPLHFGNGTRLTVT.

The rearrangement joins TRBV18 to TRBJ1-4; D is unclear. This CDR3 has 13 residues. The V end was cut by 1 base, the J end by 7 bases, with 7 bases between. Germline V gene sequence: CDR1 KGHSH, CDR2 LQKENI. The CDR3: CASSPLEGEKLFF. The CDR3 coding sequence is TGTGCCAGCTCACCACTCGAGGGTGAAAAACTGTTTTTT.

This clone was seen once. The DNA of the CDR3 is TGTGCCATCAGTGACCCCGTGGACTTGGGTCAGCCCCAGCATTTT. Amino acid sequence: CAISDPVDLGQPQHF. The chain has TRBV10-3 and TRBJ1-5; D is ambiguous. This CDR3 spans 15 amino acids. Trimming removed 3 bases at V and 6 bases at J, with 15 bases between. Per germline, CDR1 ENHRY and CDR2 SYGVKD.

This rearrangement joins TRBV14 to TRBJ2-7, with 11 bases fitting TRBD1. Per the germline V gene, CDR1 is SGHDN and CDR2 is FVKESK. The CDR3 extends over 15 amino acids. The V and J ends lost 2 bases and 5 bases, in that order; junction bases with no gene match: 5. The chain's CDR3 is CASSQRTGGIDEQYF. The CDR3 DNA reads TGTGCCAGCAGCCAACGGACAGGGGGCATCGACGAGCAGTACTTC.

The chain carries TRBV7-3 and TRBJ1-1; 8 positions agree with TRBD1. This CDR3 spans 13 amino acids. Germline V gene sequence: CDR1 SGHTA, CDR2 FQGTGA. The ends lost 5 bases at V and 3 bases at J; junction bases unmatched: 2. The CDR3 DNA sequence: TGTGCCAGCAGCGGACAGGGCCACACTGAAGCTTTCTTT. This gives the protein CASSGQGHTEAFF. The full variable domain, its missing parts supplied by reference TRBV7-3 and TRBJ1-1, is GAGVSQTPSNKVTEKGKYVELRCDPISGHTALYWYRQSLGQGPEFLIYFQGTGAADDSGLPNDRFFAVRPEGSVSTLKIQRTERGDSAVYLCASSGQGHTEAFFGQGTRLTVV.

The chain combines TRBV18 with TRBJ2-7, with 9 bases lining up with TRBD2. The CDR3 is 15 residues long. Germline V CDR1 and CDR2: KGHSH, LQKENI. V was clipped by 3 bases and J by 3 bases; unmatched bases: 6. The CDR3 sequence is CASSPGSSGGYEQYF. DNA for the CDR3: TGTGCCAGCTCACCCGGAAGTAGCGGGGGCTACGAGCAGTACTTC.

The J gene is TRBJ1-1, the V gene TRBV9; D is unclear. V lost 5 bases, J lost 3 bases, and 14 bases lay in between. In germline, CDR1 is SGDLS, CDR2 YYNGEE. The CDR3 totals 14 residues. CDR3 nucleotide sequence: TGTGCCAGCAGTCGAGAGGGCGGGGACACTGAAGCTTTCTTT. It translates to CASSREGGDTEAFF.

V usage is TRBV4-2 and J usage is TRBJ2-1, with 7 bases that match TRBD2. V was pared by 5 bases and J by 7 bases, with 8 bases of the junction left unmatched. Germline lookup yields CDR1 LGHNA and CDR2 YNFKEQ. The CDR3 has 14 amino acids. This CDR3 is CASSERDSTNEQFF. The CDR3 DNA reads TGTGCCAGCAGCGAGCGGGACTCGACAAATGAGCAGTTCTTC.

The CDR3 DNA reads as TGCGCCAGCAGGCCCACGGGATACAATGAGCAGTTCTTC. Its protein is CASRPTGYNEQFF. This chain connects TRBV4-1 to TRBJ2-1, with D possibly TRBD2 on 5 matching bases. Trimming shortened V by 6 bases and J by 4 bases, and 10 bases separated the two germline ends. This CDR3 has 13 amino acids. Germline V gives CDR1 MGHRA, CDR2 YSYEKL.